This TCR beta chain was identified in a study of control samples from healthy donors and cancer patients. Some clones are missing from TCRdb's copy, which holds only in-frame ones; the method was immunoSEQ multiplex PCR. The table has about 92,000 clones, 82% seen once. Sequenced material: blood. The sequence came from a woman in her fifties or sixties in good health.

The CDR3 protein is CANGLGANYGYTF. In DNA form, the CDR3 reads TGTGCCAACGGGCTCGGAGCTAACTATGGCTACACCTTC. The rearrangement joins TRBV10-3 to TRBJ1-2; D is unresolved. CDR1 is ENHRY, CDR2 SYGVKD, per germline. Deletions cut 10 bases from V and 0 bases from J, with 12 bases between. The CDR3 spans 13 residues.